This TCR beta chain is drawn from a study of cytomegalovirus exposure and HLA in healthy donors. Everyone who donated was a healthy bone marrow donor. The PCR contained 60 Vbeta and 13 Jbeta primers. The table came from immunoSEQ multiplex PCR; TCRdb's copy has only in-frame clones and leaves some out. The sample consists of approximately 150,000 clones, more than 75% of them appearing once. As concerns this clone: Its specificity is unknown.

The CDR3 runs 13 residues. V lost 2 bases and J lost 7, with 10 bases in between. Germline CDR1 reads SGDLS; CDR2 reads YYNGEE. Points from the study as a whole: Several of the most significant clusters appeared, in a later analysis, to be linked to common viral pathogens. Fewer N-insertions (relative to the approximately 700-donor mean) were reportedly seen in an Asian-associated ancestry cluster in a later analysis.

The specimen sequenced was PBMCs. The chain employs TRBV9 and TRBJ2-1; D is unclear. This TCR was recovered from a man in his forties in good health and CMV-seronegative. The CDR3 DNA is TGTGCCAGCAGCGTCAGACCGGGTAATGAGCAGTTCTTC. Translated: CASSVRPGNEQFF.